These T cell receptor beta chains were read from a single sample in a study of T-cell reconstitution after alpha-beta-depleted transplantation in children. TCRdb itself ran the PCR reads through MiXCR, one entry per CDR3 protein. Of about 420,000 distinct CDR3 sequences listed, around 15% were seen once; the top ten hold around 28%. The input for sequencing was PBMCs, mostly from graft donor cells, taken 360 days after TCRalphabeta/CD19-depleted stem cell transplant. These receptors all stem from a boy under three years old who had a stem cell transplant for Wiskott-Aldrich syndrome, so the T cells may come from the graft donor. Each CDR3 is given with its conserved first and last residue. The D gene is left open where the match is weak. Expanded clones get a size class; other rows say once, few or many, or leave the size out.

j_call v_call cdr3_length d_call clone_size cdr3_aa cdr3_nt
TRBJ2-3 TRBV20-1 15 TRBD2 few CSARVSGGVADTQYF TGCAGTGCTAGGGTCAGCGGGGGGGTCGCAGATACGCAGTATTTT
TRBJ2-5 TRBV7-7 15 TRBD1 NA CASSPTGQGQETQYF TGTGCCAGCAGCCCAACGGGACAGGGCCAAGAGACCCAGTACTTC
TRBJ2-5 TRBV20-1 13 TRBD2 few CSAFLAGGLTQYF TGCAGTGCCTTCCTAGCGGGAGGTCTGACCCAGTACTTC
TRBJ2-1 TRBV6-4 18 NA NA CASSEGEPAGEGWDEQFF TGTGCCAGCAGTGAGGGGGAACCCGCAGGGGAGGGTTGGGATGAGCAGTTCTTC
TRBJ2-1 TRBV10-3 13 NA NA CAISYRVYNEQFF TGTGCCATCAGTTACAGGGTTTACAATGAGCAGTTCTTC
TRBJ1-5 TRBV7-8 15 NA few CASSLSGQGKQPQHF TGTGCCAGCAGCCTTAGTGGCCAGGGGAAGCAGCCCCAGCATTTT
TRBJ2-1 TRBV27 15 TRBD1 NA CASRDIGQGGNEQFF TGTGCCAGCAGGGACATAGGACAGGGTGGAAATGAGCAGTTCTTC
TRBJ2-7 TRBV21-1 13 NA few CASRSGQPYEQYF TGTGCCAGCCGTTCGGGACAGCCCTACGAGCAGTACTTC
TRBJ2-5 TRBV5-1 13 NA many CASSLQGQETQYF TGCGCCAGCAGCTTGCAGGGTCAAGAGACCCAGTACTTC
TRBJ2-5 TRBV27 16 TRBD1 few CASSSIEQGAWETQYF TGTGCCAGCAGTTCAATTGAACAGGGGGCGTGGGAGACCCAGTACTTC
TRBJ1-6 TRBV12-3/TRBV12-4 15 NA NA CASSDPRQINSPLHF TGTGCCAGCAGCGACCCCAGACAGATTAATTCACCCCTCCACTTT
TRBJ1-2 TRBV29-1 11 NA many CSVDYNYGYTF TGCAGCGTTGATTATAACTATGGCTACACCTTC
TRBJ2-5 TRBV18 17 NA many CASSPVGLGILQETQYF TGTGCCAGCTCACCAGTCGGGCTAGGGATATTGCAAGAGACCCAGTACTTC
TRBJ2-3 TRBV5-6 14 NA NA CASREQGRTDTQYF TGTGCCAGCAGAGAACAGGGGAGGACAGATACGCAGTATTTT
TRBJ2-2 TRBV5-5 15 TRBD1 NA CASSPGQLNTGELFF TGTGCCAGCAGCCCGGGACAGTTGAACACCGGGGAGCTGTTTTTT
TRBJ1-1 TRBV29-1 13 TRBD1 NA CSVRTGWETEAFF TGCAGCGTTAGGACAGGGTGGGAAACTGAAGCTTTCTTT
TRBJ2-3 TRBV6-6 13 NA NA CASSYSHLNTQYF TGTGCCAGCAGTTACTCGCACCTCAATACGCAGTATTTT
TRBJ2-2 TRBV2 16 TRBD2 few CASSERTRLYTGELFF TGTGCCAGCAGTGAGAGGACTAGATTATACACCGGGGAGCTGTTTTTT
TRBJ2-2 TRBV2 14 NA NA CASTEASRTGELFF TGTGCCAGCACCGAGGCCTCAAGAACCGGGGAGCTGTTTTTT
TRBJ2-1 TRBV12-3/TRBV12-4 13 NA few CASSQGFLDTLFF TGTGCCAGCAGCCAGGGCTTTTTGGACACATTGTTCTTC
TRBJ2-5 TRBV12-3/TRBV12-4 17 TRBD2 few CASSPGTSGRRWETQYF TGTGCCAGCAGTCCGGGGACTAGCGGGAGGAGGTGGGAGACCCAGTACTTC
TRBJ2-5 TRBV10-3 15 NA NA CAISEVGAAGETQYF TGTGCCATCAGTGAGGTTGGGGCAGCAGGGGAGACCCAGTACTTC
TRBJ2-6 TRBV9 15 NA NA CASSGLGSGANVLTF TGTGCCAGCAGCGGACTAGGGTCCGGGGCCAACGTCCTGACTTTC
TRBJ2-2 TRBV12-3/TRBV12-4 16 TRBD2 few CASSMTSGANTGELFF TGTGCCAGCAGTATGACTAGCGGGGCTAACACCGGGGAGCTGTTTTTT
TRBJ2-2 TRBV5-1 14 NA NA CASSWTINTGELFF TGCGCCAGCAGCTGGACAATTAACACCGGGGAGCTGTTTTTT
TRBJ1-1 TRBV19 15 NA NA CASMSWDSGNTEAFF TGTGCCAGTATGTCCTGGGACTCGGGGAACACTGAAGCTTTCTTT
TRBJ2-1 TRBV3-1 15 TRBD2 many CASSQVASGSNEQFF TGTGCCAGCAGCCAAGTAGCTAGCGGGAGTAATGAGCAGTTCTTC
TRBJ2-3 TRBV3-1 17 TRBD2 many CASGAGTSPYGTDTQYF TGTGCCAGCGGAGCCGGGACTAGCCCCTATGGCACAGATACGCAGTATTTT
TRBJ2-1 TRBV7-2 17 NA NA CASSPSGTGWGDNEQFF TGTGCCAGCAGCCCTAGTGGTACGGGATGGGGGGACAATGAGCAGTTCTTC
TRBJ2-1 TRBV20-1 11 NA NA CSHGLHNEQFF TGCAGTCACGGGCTCCACAATGAGCAGTTCTTC
TRBJ2-2 TRBV2 16 NA NA CASSDYRKLGTGELFF TGTGCCAGCAGTGACTACAGGAAATTGGGGACCGGGGAGCTGTTTTTT
TRBJ2-1 TRBV28 13 NA NA CASRGYPNNEQFF TGTGCCAGCAGGGGGTACCCGAACAATGAGCAGTTCTTC
TRBJ1-4 TRBV4-1 15 NA few CASSQAGGWRGKLFF TGCGCCAGCAGCCAAGCGGGCGGGTGGCGGGGAAAACTGTTTTTT
TRBJ2-5 TRBV29-1 13 TRBD2 few CSVRRGLVETQYF TGCAGCGTGAGAAGGGGACTAGTGGAGACCCAGTACTTC
TRBJ2-5 TRBV7-9 15 TRBD2 NA CASSLGLGGKETQYF TGTGCCAGCAGCCTAGGACTAGGCGGTAAAGAGACCCAGTACTTC
TRBJ2-7 TRBV5-1 16 TRBD1 NA CASSLAAGTGVYEQYF TGCGCCAGCAGCTTGGCCGCCGGGACAGGGGTTTACGAGCAGTACTTC
TRBJ2-1 TRBV24-1 14 NA many CATSDWTKDNEQFF TGTGCCACCAGTGACTGGACAAAGGATAATGAGCAGTTCTTC
TRBJ2-3 TRBV5-4 14 NA NA CASSLPAGTDTQYF TGTGCCAGCAGCTTGCCGGCAGGCACAGATACGCAGTATTTT
TRBJ2-3 TRBV10-3 14 TRBD2 NA CASRLAPSTDTQYF TGTGCCTCACGACTAGCTCCCAGCACAGATACGCAGTATTTT
TRBJ2-2 TRBV29-1 13 NA many CSVEDLRDGELFF TGCAGCGTTGAAGATCTAAGGGATGGGGAGCTGTTTTTT
TRBJ2-1 TRBV11-2 16 NA few CASSLDQVGIYNEQFF TGTGCCAGCAGCTTAGATCAAGTAGGGATCTACAATGAGCAGTTCTTC
TRBJ1-1 TRBV6-5 14 NA few CASSYYDLNTEAFF TGTGCCAGCAGTTACTATGATTTGAACACTGAAGCTTTCTTT
TRBJ1-5 TRBV28 12 NA many CASSFWNQPQHF TGTGCCAGCAGTTTTTGGAATCAGCCCCAGCATTTT
TRBJ2-7 TRBV29-1 12 TRBD2 few CSVLGTSYEQYF TGCAGCGTTCTGGGGACTAGCTACGAGCAGTACTTC
TRBJ1-5 TRBV19 16 TRBD1 NA CASRGQDKHSNQPQHF TGTGCCAGTAGGGGACAGGACAAACATAGCAATCAGCCCCAGCATTTT
TRBJ2-4 TRBV15 15 TRBD1 few CATSSLQGEANIQYF TGTGCCACCAGCAGCCTACAGGGGGAGGCAAACATTCAGTACTTC
TRBJ2-5 TRBV5-1 13 NA few CASRPTGQETQYF TGCGCCAGCCGTCCGACAGGACAAGAGACCCAGTACTTC
TRBJ2-5 TRBV15 15 NA few CATSQGTLYQETQYF TGTGCCACCAGCCAAGGGACACTGTACCAAGAGACCCAGTACTTC
TRBJ2-3 TRBV20-1 14 NA NA CSAKQGWLTDTQYF TGCAGTGCTAAACAGGGTTGGCTCACAGATACGCAGTATTTT
TRBJ2-2 TRBV12-3/TRBV12-4 16 TRBD2 few CASRRGETSGIGELFF TGTGCCAGCAGACGGGGGGAAACTAGCGGGATCGGGGAGCTGTTTTTT
TRBJ1-2 TRBV3-1 13 NA NA CASSQEGNYGYTF TGTGCCAGCAGCCAAGAGGGGAACTATGGCTACACCTTC
TRBJ2-5 TRBV4-3 15 NA NA CASSDSYSWQETQYF TGCGCCAGCAGCGACAGCTACTCGTGGCAAGAGACCCAGTACTTC
TRBJ2-6 TRBV6-2/TRBV6-3 16 NA many CASSYRQISGANVLTF TGTGCCAGCAGTTACCGCCAAATCTCTGGGGCCAACGTCCTGACTTTC
TRBJ2-7 TRBV4-1 17 NA NA CASSQQRQGFLSYEQYF TGCGCCAGCAGCCAACAGCGTCAGGGGTTCCTCTCCTACGAGCAGTACTTC
TRBJ2-3 TRBV5-1 14 NA NA CASSFFSHTNTQYF TGCGCCAGCAGCTTTTTTAGTCACACGAATACGCAGTATTTT
TRBJ1-6 TRBV12-3/TRBV12-4 14 NA NA CASSYGLYNSPLHF TGTGCCAGCAGTTATGGGCTTTATAATTCACCCCTCCACTTT